What follows is one T cell receptor (beta chain) and its context. The treatment: some 19 received Ad26.COV2.S at low or high dose, single or two shots; five or six received placebo; per-sample allocation not given. After the first vaccine or placebo injection, samples were drawn on day 63. This specimen belongs to a study of Ad26.COV2.S vaccination and SARS-CoV-2 variants. The assay was immunoSEQ multiplex PCR, and TCRdb's table has in-frame clones only and misses some. The data contain approximately 480,000 clones, around nine tenths of them singletons. V shed 0 bases, J shed 4 bases, and the junction held 2 bases outside the gene matches. CDR1 and CDR2 (germline): SGHTA, FQGNSA. The CDR3 runs to 16 residues.

The rearrangement uses TRBV7-2 and TRBJ2-1, with 11 bases identical to TRBD2. This sequence was found in a person aged 18-65 years who received the Ad26.COV2.S COVID-19 vaccine or a placebo. The sequenced sample was peripheral blood, obtained in a trial of Ad26.COV2.S vaccine versus placebo. As DNA, the CDR3 is TGTGCCAGCAGCTTAGCAACTAGCGGGAGTTACAATGAGCAGTTCTTC. Its translation is CASSLATSGSYNEQFF.